The source of this T cell receptor beta chain is a study of blood T cell repertoires in COVID-19. The assay was immunoSEQ multiplex PCR, and TCRdb's table has in-frame clones only and misses some. The sample has about 280,000 clones; just under 90% are singletons. In this sample, this clone turned up a few times. Germline V CDR1 and CDR2: LNHDA, SQIVND (reference sequence). The V end lost 8 bases, the J end lost 1 base, and 11 bases lay between the germline ends. The CDR3 extends over 14 amino acids. Individuals drawn from under 30 US areas were about 18 to 100 years old. This chain connects TRBV19 to TRBJ2-2; D perhaps matches TRBD2 (6 bases). The sample taken for sequencing was PBMCs or T cells enriched from blood (not recorded which). This TCR came from a woman under 40 with acute COVID-19. The CDR3 here is CASSGAGNTGELFF. DNA of the CDR3: TGTGCCAGTTCGGGAGCTGGGAACACCGGGGAGCTGTTTTTT.